This T cell receptor (beta chain) was recovered during a study of blood T cell repertoires in COVID-19. V was pared by 4 bases and J by 4 bases, with 4 bases of the junction left unmatched. The length of the CDR3 is 16 residues. Germline CDR1 is MNHEY and CDR2 is SVGEGT. This clone has a handful of counts. Authors' data handling: Estimated nucleated cell counts came from reference gene primer amplification. Clones were sequenced by immunoSEQ multiplex PCR, and TCRdb holds only the in-frame ones, with some missing. That table is the source of V, J and clone size, and D and trimming were worked out from the DNA. The sample has 130,000 or so clones, approximately 84% seen once.

This rearrangement joins TRBV6-2 or TRBV6-3 to TRBJ2-3; 14 bases map to TRBD2. This clonotype was sampled from a man aged 60 to 75 with acute or convalescent COVID-19. Sequenced input: peripheral blood. CDR3 sequence reads: CASSSGLAGVSDTQYF. DNA of the CDR3: TGTGCCAGCAGTTCGGGACTAGCGGGGGTTTCAGATACGCAGTATTTT.